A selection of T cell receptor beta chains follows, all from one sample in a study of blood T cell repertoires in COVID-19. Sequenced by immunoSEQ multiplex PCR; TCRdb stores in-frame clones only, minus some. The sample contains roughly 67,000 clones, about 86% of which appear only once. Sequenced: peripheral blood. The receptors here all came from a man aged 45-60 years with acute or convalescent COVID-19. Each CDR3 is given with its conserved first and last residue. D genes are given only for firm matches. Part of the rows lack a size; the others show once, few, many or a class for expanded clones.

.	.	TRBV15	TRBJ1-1	TGTGCCACCCGGCCCCGGGGGGCGAACACTGAAGCTTTCTTT	CATRPRGANTEAFF
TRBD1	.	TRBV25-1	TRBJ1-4	TGTGCCAGCAGTGATAGGACAGGGATGAACGAAAAACTGTTTTTT	CASSDRTGMNEKLFF
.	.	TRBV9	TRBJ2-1	TGTGCCAGCAGCGTAGAGGGTGGGAGGAATGAGCAGTTCTTC	CASSVEGGRNEQFF
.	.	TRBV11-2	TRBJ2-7	TGTGCCAGCAGCTTAGTAGCGGTCAGCTCCTACGAGCAGTACTTC	CASSLVAVSSYEQYF
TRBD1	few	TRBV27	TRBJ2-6	TGTGCCAGCAGTAAGACAGGGGGGTCTGGGGCCAACGTCCTGACTTTC	CASSKTGGSGANVLTF
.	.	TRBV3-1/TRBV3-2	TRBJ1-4	TGTGCCAGCAGCCAAAACGGGATGAATGAAAAACTGTTTTTT	CASSQNGMNEKLFF
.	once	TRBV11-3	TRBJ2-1	TGTGCCAGCAGCAGTTCTAGCTCCTACAATGAGCAGTTCTTC	CASSSSSSYNEQFF
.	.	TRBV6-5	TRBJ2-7	TGTGCCGCCTCGCAACCGAGCTCCTACGAGCAGTACTTC	CAASQPSSYEQYF
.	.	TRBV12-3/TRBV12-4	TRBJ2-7	TGTGCCAGCAGTCATACTTACGAGCAGTACTTC	CASSHTYEQYF
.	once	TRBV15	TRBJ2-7	TGTGCCACCAGCAGAGATTATCCCCCCCAGGGGTACGAGCAGTACTTC	CATSRDYPPQGYEQYF
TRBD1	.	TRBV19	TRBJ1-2	TGTGCCAGTAGTTCGAGACAGGGTGCCCTCTATGGCTACACCTTC	CASSSRQGALYGYTF
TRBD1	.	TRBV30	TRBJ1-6	TGTGCCTGGACAGGGACAGCCGGGAGCTCCTATAATTCACCCCTCCACTTT	CAWTGTAGSSYNSPLHF
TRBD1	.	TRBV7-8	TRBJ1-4	TGTGCCAGCAGCTTAAAAGGGACAGAAACAGCAACTAATGAAAAACTGTTTTTT	CASSLKGTETATNEKLFF
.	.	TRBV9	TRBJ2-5	TGTGCCAGCAGCGTAGGTGTCGGACACAGGGAGACCCAGTACTTC	CASSVGVGHRETQYF
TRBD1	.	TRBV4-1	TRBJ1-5	TGCGCCAGCAGTCGTGGGACAGGGAGCAATCAGCCCCAGCATTTT	CASSRGTGSNQPQHF
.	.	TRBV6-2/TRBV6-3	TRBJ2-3	TGTGCCAGCAGTGAGGGAGCTAGCCAGTATTTT	CASSEGASQYF
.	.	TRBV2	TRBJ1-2	TGTGCCAGCAGGGCGGCCGGGGGCTATGGCTACACCTTC	CASRAAGGYGYTF
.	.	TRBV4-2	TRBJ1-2	TGTGCCAGCAGCCATGACGGGGGAGTGCGAGGCTACACCTTC	CASSHDGGVRGYTF
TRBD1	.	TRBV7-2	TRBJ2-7	TGTGCCAGCAGCCCGACCCGGGACAGGGGCATCGAGCAGTACTTC	CASSPTRDRGIEQYF
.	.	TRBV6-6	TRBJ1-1	TGTGCCAGCAGTTACGTCCAGATTGCTGAAGCTTTCTTT	CASSYVQIAEAFF
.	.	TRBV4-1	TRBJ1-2	TGCGCCAGCAGCCAAGGTTTGGCAGTAAACTATGGCTACACCTTC	CASSQGLAVNYGYTF
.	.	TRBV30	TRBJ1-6	TGTGCCTGGAGGGGGCGGGGGAAGAGCCCCCTCCACTTT	CAWRGRGKSPLHF
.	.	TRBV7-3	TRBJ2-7	TGTGCCAGCAGCCCAAACCCCCCTGGGAGAGGCATCTCCTACGAGCAGTACTTC	CASSPNPPGRGISYEQYF
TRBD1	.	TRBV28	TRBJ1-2	TGTGCCAGCAGTCCGCTTGACAGGGGTGGTGGCTACACCTTC	CASSPLDRGGGYTF
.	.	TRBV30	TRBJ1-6	TGTGCCTGGAGTGTAACAACCTATAATTCACCCCTCCACTTT	CAWSVTTYNSPLHF
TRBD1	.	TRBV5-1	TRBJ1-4	TGCGCCAGTAAACGGGACAGGTTAAATGAAAAACTGTTTTTT	CASKRDRLNEKLFF
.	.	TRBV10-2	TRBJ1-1	TGCGCCAGCACCCCAGGGATTGAAGCTTTCTTT	CASTPGIEAFF
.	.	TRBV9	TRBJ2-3	TGTGCCAGCAGCGTAGGCCCCACAGGGAGGGACACAGATACGCAGTATTTT	CASSVGPTGRDTDTQYF
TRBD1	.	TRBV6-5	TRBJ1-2	TGTGCCAGCACCGAAAGGGGGCAAGGGGATGGCTACACCTTC	CASTERGQGDGYTF
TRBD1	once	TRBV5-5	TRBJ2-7	TGTGCCAGCAGCCAGGGACAGAGCTCCTACGAGCAGTACTTC	CASSQGQSSYEQYF
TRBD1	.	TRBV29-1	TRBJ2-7	TGCAGCGTGCTGACAGGGTTATACGAGCAGTACTTC	CSVLTGLYEQYF
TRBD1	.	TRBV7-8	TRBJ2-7	TGTGCCAGCAGCGCCCCCGGGACAGGGGCAATAGTGGGGGAGTTAGTCTACGAGCAGTACTTC	CASSAPGTGAIVGELVYEQYF
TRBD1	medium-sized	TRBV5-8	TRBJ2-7	TGTGCCAGCAGTAAGGGACAGGCCCACGAGCAGTACTTC	CASSKGQAHEQYF
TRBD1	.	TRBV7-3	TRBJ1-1	TGTGCCAGCAGCACTCAGGGGGACACTGAAGCTTTCTTT	CASSTQGDTEAFF
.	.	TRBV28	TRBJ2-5	TGTGCCAGCAGTTTAGGGTCGGACTCAGAGACCCAGTACTTC	CASSLGSDSETQYF
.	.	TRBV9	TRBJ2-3	TGTGCCAGCAGCTCTACACCAGAGCGCGGGGATACGCAGTATTTT	CASSSTPERGDTQYF
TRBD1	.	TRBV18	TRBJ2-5	TGTGCCAGCACCACAGGGGGGACAGAGACCCAGTACTTC	CASTTGGTETQYF
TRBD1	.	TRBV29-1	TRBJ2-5	TGCAGCGTTTCTCAGGGGGCGGAGACCCAGTACTTC	CSVSQGAETQYF
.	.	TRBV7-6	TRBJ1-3	TGTGCCAGCAGCTTAAGGACTTCGAGCTCTGGAAACACCATATATTTT	CASSLRTSSSGNTIYF
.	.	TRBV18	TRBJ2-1	TGTGCCAGCTCACCACCACAGCACGCTCACAATGAGCAGTTCTTC	CASSPPQHAHNEQFF
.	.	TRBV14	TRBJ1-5	TGTGCCAGCAGCCAAGGGGGCTGGCAGCCCCAGCATTTT	CASSQGGWQPQHF
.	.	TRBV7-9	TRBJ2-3	TGTGCCAGCAGCTGGCTGAGGGTCCAGGATACGCAGTATTTT	CASSWLRVQDTQYF